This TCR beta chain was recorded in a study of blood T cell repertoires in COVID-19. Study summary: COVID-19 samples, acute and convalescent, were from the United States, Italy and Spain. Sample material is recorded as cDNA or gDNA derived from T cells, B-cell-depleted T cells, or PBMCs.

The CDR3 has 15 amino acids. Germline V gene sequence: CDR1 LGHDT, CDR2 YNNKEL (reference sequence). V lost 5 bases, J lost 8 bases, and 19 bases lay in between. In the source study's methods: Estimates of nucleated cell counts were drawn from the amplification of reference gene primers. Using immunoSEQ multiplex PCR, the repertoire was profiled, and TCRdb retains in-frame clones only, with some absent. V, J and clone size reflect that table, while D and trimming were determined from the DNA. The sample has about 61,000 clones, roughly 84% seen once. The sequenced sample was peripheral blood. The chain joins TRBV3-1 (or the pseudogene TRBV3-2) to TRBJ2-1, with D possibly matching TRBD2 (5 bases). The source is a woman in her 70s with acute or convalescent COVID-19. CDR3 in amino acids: CASSAPGNTRDEQFF. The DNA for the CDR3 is TGTGCCAGCAGCGCGCCTGGGAATACGCGGGATGAGCAGTTCTTC.